The 19 T cell receptor beta chains reported below all come from one sample, sequenced in a study of T-cell reconstitution after alpha-beta-depleted transplantation in children. Preparation of the TCRbeta library was carried out with unique molecular identifiers. TCRdb analysed the PCR reads with MiXCR anew, one entry per CDR3 protein. The sample has roughly 100,000 distinct CDR3 sequences, 7.5% to 9.5% seen once. The sample consisted of PBMCs from the stem cell graft donor, taken from the stem cell graft. The receptors were gathered from a human donor who donated a stem cell graft to a child with congenital amegakaryocytic thrombocytopenia.

This clonotype showed up many times. The CDR3 nucleotides read TGCGCCAGCAGCTTGGCGGCAGGGGCCTACGAGCAGTACTTC. Protein: CASSLAAGAYEQYF. The V call is TRBV5-1, the J call TRBJ2-7; tentatively, D is TRBD1 (6 bases). The CDR3 totals 14 residues. The germline V and J ends were trimmed by 0 bases and 2 bases, with 9 bases remaining between them. The germline V gene encodes CDR1 SGHRS and CDR2 YFSETQ.

This clonotype was observed at least ten times. The gene calls are TRBV10-3 and TRBJ2-3; D is unclear. The CDR3 runs 15 residues. Trimming removed 1 base from V and 0 bases from J, with 8 bases in between. CDR1 is ENHRY, CDR2 SYGVKD, per germline. CDR3: CAISELSHSTDTQYF. The CDR3 bases are TGTGCCATCAGTGAGTTGTCTCACAGCACAGATACGCAGTATTTT.

This clonotype came up many times. V usage is TRBV20-1 and J usage is TRBJ2-3; D is undetermined. Germline V gene lookup returns CDR1 DFQATT and CDR2 SNEGSKA (reference sequence). CDR3 length equals 15 residues. V dropped 0 bases and J dropped 2 bases, with 12 bases sitting between them. The CDR3 here is CSAREGRTDTDTQYF. DNA of the CDR3: TGCAGTGCTAGAGAAGGAAGGACCGACACAGATACGCAGTATTTT.

This chain joins TRBV11-2 and TRBJ2-7; D gene uncertain. The V and J ends lost 5 bases and 3 bases respectively, with 17 bases between them. The CDR3 extends over 15 amino acids. CDR1 and CDR2 (germline): SGHAT, FQNNGV. CDR3 sequence reads: CASSPLVTSVYEQYF. In DNA form, the CDR3 reads TGTGCCAGCAGCCCACTCGTGACTTCCGTCTACGAGCAGTACTTC.

There are many counts of this clonotype. The J gene is TRBJ2-2, the V gene TRBV20-1, with TRBD1 identical over 7 bases. In germline, CDR1 is DFQATT, CDR2 SNEGSKA (reference sequence). This CDR3 region has 14 residues. After removal of 3 bases from V and 1 base from J, the junction contained 2 bases not matched to a gene. The CDR3 DNA sequence: TGCAGTGCTAGGCCAGGGGGGAACACCGGGGAGCTGTTTTTT. Translation gives CSARPGGNTGELFF.

This clonotype was observed at least ten times. This chain joins TRBV5-1 and TRBJ2-3, with 9 bases matching TRBD2. V was pared by 2 bases and J by 3 bases, with 4 bases of the junction left unmatched. CDR3 length equals 15 residues. Germline V gene data show CDR1 as SGHRS and CDR2 as YFSETQ. DNA of the CDR3: TGCGCCAGCAGCTTAACTAGCGGGTTAACAGATACGCAGTATTTT. Protein sequence: CASSLTSGLTDTQYF.

This clonotype has at least ten counts. The chain links TRBV6-5 to TRBJ1-2, with D possibly TRBD1 on 6 matching bases. The germline CDR1 and CDR2 sequences are MNHEY and SVGAGI. Trimming removed 0 bases at V and 3 bases at J, with 17 bases between. There are 17 residues in the CDR3. The CDR3 nucleotides read TGTGCCAGCAGTTACTCGACAACCAGGGGACTCCACTATGGCTACACCTTC. It codes for CASSYSTTRGLHYGYTF.

This clonotype was seen repeatedly, ten times or more. The V call is TRBV19, the J call TRBJ1-3; no reliable D call. This CDR3 is 14 amino acids long. V was trimmed by 3 bases and J by 0 bases, leaving 6 bases between them. Germline CDR1 reads LNHDA; CDR2 reads SQIVND (reference sequence). CDR3 in DNA: TGTGCCAGTAGTATCGACGACTCTGGAAACACCATATATTTT. Translation gives CASSIDDSGNTIYF.

J is TRBJ1-4 and V is TRBV10-3; D is unresolved. V was shortened by 3 bases and J by 5 bases, with 7 bases between the two germline ends. CDR3 length: 13 amino acids. The germline gives CDR1 ENHRY, CDR2 SYGVKD. Here the CDR3 reads CAISEQMNEKLFF. The CDR3 DNA follows: TGTGCCATCAGTGAACAGATGAATGAAAAACTGTTTTTT.

This clonotype was counted ten times or more. The chain uses TRBV20-1 and TRBJ2-1, with 7 bases matching TRBD2. The V and J ends lost 1 base and 2 bases, in that order; junction bases with no gene match: 5. CDR1 and CDR2 (germline): DFQATT, SNEGSKA (reference sequence). This CDR3 is 15 amino acids long. DNA of the CDR3: TGCAGTGCTAGAGGGGGGGGAGCAACCTACAATGAGCAGTTCTTC. It is translated as CSARGGGATYNEQFF.

This clonotype showed up many times. This chain connects TRBV15 to TRBJ2-7; 10 bases align to TRBD1. With 1 base clipped from V and 6 bases from J, the junction kept 9 bases outside the gene matches. This CDR3 spans 16 amino acids. The germline V gene encodes CDR1 LNHNV and CDR2 YYDKDF (reference sequence). CDR3 region: CATSRGGGQGNREQYF. The DNA for the CDR3 is TGTGCCACCAGCAGAGGTGGGGGACAGGGGAATCGCGAGCAGTACTTC.

This clonotype was seen many times. The chain employs TRBV12-3 or TRBV12-4 and TRBJ2-1; D is perhaps TRBD1 (6 bases). This CDR3 comprises 15 residues. V dropped 6 bases and J dropped 3 bases, with 15 bases sitting between them. In DNA, the CDR3 is TGTGCCAGCAGACCTCCAACAGGGCTCTACAATGAGCAGTTCTTC. Translated, it gives CASRPPTGLYNEQFF.

This chain connects TRBV12-3 or TRBV12-4 to TRBJ1-1; the D gene is possibly TRBD1 (6 bases). CDR3 size: 13 residues. V dropped 7 bases and J dropped 5 bases, with 14 bases sitting between them. CDR3 bases: TGTGCCAGCACCGGGGGGGGCCGGACTGAAGCTTTCTTT. Its translation is CASTGGGRTEAFF.

This clonotype was observed many times. V usage is TRBV5-1 and J usage is TRBJ2-3, with a weak D call TRBD2 (6 bases). Trimming took off 0 bases at V and 5 bases at J, with 10 bases between the two ends. The CDR3 has 14 residues. Germline CDR1 is SGHRS and CDR2 is YFSETQ. The CDR3 coding sequence is TGCGCCAGCAGCTTGGGAGGTAGCGGAGATACGCAGTATTTT. It encodes CASSLGGSGDTQYF.

This clonotype was observed at least ten times. The chain couples TRBV29-1 to TRBJ1-3; D unresolved. CDR1 SQVTM and CDR2 ANQGSEA come from the germline V gene. CDR3 length equals 12 residues. Between the trimmed V and J ends, which lost 5 bases and 2 bases, there was a span of 7 bases. CDR3 residues: CSVQKAGNTIYF. As DNA, the CDR3 is TGCAGCGTTCAGAAGGCTGGAAACACCATATATTTT.

This clonotype appeared many times. Here the CDR3 reads CASSYQGTHEQYF. Written as DNA, the CDR3 is TGTGCCAGCAGTTACCAGGGGACCCACGAGCAGTACTTC. This chain links TRBV6-5 with TRBJ2-7; D possibly corresponds to TRBD1 (6 bases). V gave up 2 bases and J gave up 5 bases, with 10 bases separating them. The CDR3 extends over 13 amino acids. Germline CDR1 MNHEY, CDR2 SVGAGI.

This clonotype was recorded at least ten times. This chain connects TRBV20-1 to TRBJ2-1; 7 nucleotides line up with TRBD1. The V segment lost 6 bases and the J segment 7 bases; nucleotides outside the gene matches: 12. From germline, CDR1 is DFQATT and CDR2 SNEGSKA (reference sequence). CDR3 length equals 14 residues. The CDR3 loop reads CSAPPLGQINEQFF. CDR3 nucleotides: TGCAGTGCCCCCCCTTTGGGACAGATTAATGAGCAGTTCTTC.

This clonotype has ten or more counts. The V call is TRBV20-1, the J call TRBJ1-5, with 10 bases identical to TRBD1. Germline loops: CDR1 DFQATT, CDR2 SNEGSKA (reference sequence). V shed 1 base, J shed 6 bases, and the junction held 15 bases outside the gene matches. CDR3 length: 18 residues. The CDR3 bases are TGCAGTGCTAGAGGTCTACACCATCCGGGGACAGGGGTTCAGCCCCAGCATTTT. Translated: CSARGLHHPGTGVQPQHF.

This clonotype was recorded at least ten times. CDR3 amino acids: CASGLSPARQETQYF. The CDR3 coding sequence is TGTGCCAGCGGCCTCTCCCCGGCTCGGCAAGAGACCCAGTACTTC. V is TRBV5-5 and J is TRBJ2-5; D gene uncertain. The germline V and J ends were trimmed by 7 bases and 2 bases, with 18 bases remaining between them. Per the germline V gene, CDR1 is SGHKS and CDR2 is YYEKEE (reference sequence). The length of the CDR3 is 15 residues.